Given below is one T cell receptor beta chain in context. These data originate in a study of blood T cell repertoires in COVID-19. Study-level background: COVID-19 samples from acute and convalescent phases originated in the United States, Italy and Spain. T cells, B-cell-depleted T cells, or PBMCs supplied cDNA or gDNA.

Followed longitudinally, the Seattle patients had been enrolled during active infection. V lost 4 bases, J lost 7 bases, and 8 bases lay in between. This CDR3 region has 11 residues. CDR1 and CDR2 from the germline V gene are SEHNR and FQNEAQ (reference sequence). As handled by the study authors: Amplifying reference gene primers gave estimates of nucleated cell counts. TCRdb's copy holds only in-frame clones and misses some; the assay was immunoSEQ multiplex PCR. The V and J calls and clone size come from that table; D and trimming were worked out from the DNA. Here the sample spans roughly 180,000 clones, roughly 84% being singletons.

The receptor comes from a woman aged 35 to 49 with COVID-19, enrolled during active disease. The chain joins TRBV7-9 to TRBJ2-7; D unclear. The source material was peripheral blood. The CDR3 bases are TGTGCCAGCAGCTCCCTCCGGGAGCAGTACTTC. Amino acids: CASSSLREQYF.